The next 26 T cell receptor beta chains were all read from a single sample in a study of cytomegalovirus exposure and HLA in healthy donors listed by TCRdb under 2017. Libraries came from the immunoSEQ multiplex PCR assay. TCRdb took this table from immuneACCESS and kept in-frame rearrangements with V and J called. Such tables lack part of the clones; where checked against another copy, unresolved V genes explain under half of the gap, and the rest is unexplained. This sample is represented by under 300,000 clones; 70% to 90% of them were singletons. 1% of the sample comes from the top ten. Sequencing was carried out using PBMCs. The receptors derive from a woman in her late teens or twenties in good health and CMV-seronegative.

This clone was seen once. The V gene is TRBV5-1, the J gene TRBJ2-1; TRBD2 matches at 13 bases. Trimming removed 2 bases from V and 8 bases from J; junction bases left unmatched: 7. This CDR3 spans 16 amino acids. CDR1 is SGHRS, CDR2 YFSETQ, per germline. DNA of the CDR3: TGCGCCAGCAGCTTACAGGGGACTAGCGGGACCGATGAGCAGTTCTTC. Translating it yields CASSLQGTSGTDEQFF.

The chain recombines TRBV7-8 with TRBJ1-2, with TRBD1 matching 12 bases. The CDR3 spans 17 residues. V lost 9 bases, J lost 4 bases, and 15 bases stayed unmatched. Germline V gene data show CDR1 as SGHVS and CDR2 as FQNEAQ. CDR3 protein: CASQRPGTGGSSYGYTF. In DNA, the CDR3 is TGTGCCAGTCAACGCCCCGGGACAGGGGGCAGTAGCTATGGCTACACCTTC.

The chain is built from TRBV7-8 and TRBJ1-5; D not resolved. V was cut by 1 base and J by 0 bases, with 10 bases left in between. The CDR3 covers 16 residues. Looked up from germline, CDR1 is SGHVS and CDR2 is FQNEAQ. This CDR3 reads CASSLGTAYSNQPQHF. As DNA, the CDR3 is TGTGCCAGCAGCTTAGGAACAGCCTATAGCAATCAGCCCCAGCATTTT.

This clone was detected only a few times. In DNA, the CDR3 is TGTGCCAGCAGCCCTGGAGGGGACACTGAAGCTTTCTTT. It codes for CASSPGGDTEAFF. The gene calls are TRBV11-3 and TRBJ1-1; a weak D match, TRBD1 (5 bases). CDR1 and CDR2 from the germline V gene are SGHNT and YENEEA. The CDR3 totals 13 residues. V lost 5 bases and J 3 bases, leaving 10 bases between the germline ends.

This rearrangement joins TRBV14 to TRBJ2-1; 7 bases align to TRBD1. Trimming at V came to 4 bases and at J to 16 bases, leaving 19 bases not matched to a gene. The CDR3 is made up of 15 amino acids. In germline, CDR1 is SGHDN, CDR2 FVKESK. CDR3 DNA: TGTGCCAGCAGCCGATTAGGGGGCGAGCGTAAGTTTGAATTCTTC. Amino acid sequence: CASSRLGGERKFEFF.

This chain connects TRBV9 to TRBJ2-3; the D gene is possibly TRBD2 (6 bases). Germline-derived CDR1 and CDR2 are SGDLS and YYNGEE. With 3 bases removed from V and 3 bases from J, the gap between germline ends came to 11 bases. CDR3 size: 14 residues. The CDR3 region has the DNA TGTGCCAGCAGCGGACACCGGGGGACAGATACGCAGTATTTT. This translates into CASSGHRGTDTQYF.

This chain uses TRBV6-1 with TRBJ1-3; D gene uncertain. Trimming took 10 bases from V and 0 from J, leaving 13 bases between them. This CDR3 has 14 residues. CDR1 is MNHNS, CDR2 SASEGT, per germline. In nucleotides, the CDR3 is TGTGCCACCGAGACGGGAAGCTCTGGAAACACCATATATTTT. It translates to CATETGSSGNTIYF.

The V call is TRBV2, the J call TRBJ2-2; 10 nucleotides align to TRBD2. The germline V gene encodes CDR1 SNHLY and CDR2 FYNNEI. Trimming cost V 5 bases and J 5 bases; bases outside gene matches: 11. The CDR3 is 17 amino acids. The CDR3 DNA is TGTGCCAGCAGTCCCGTAGCGGGGGGCCGGGAAACCGGGGAGCTGTTTTTT. It specifies CASSPVAGGRETGELFF.

This chain links TRBV2 with TRBJ2-1; D is possibly TRBD1 (6 bases). V was pared by 4 bases and J by 3 bases, with 13 bases between. This CDR3 is built from 15 residues. Per the germline V gene, CDR1 is SNHLY and CDR2 is FYNNEI. The chain's CDR3 is CASSAPGALYNEQFF. CDR3 in DNA: TGTGCCAGCAGTGCCCCAGGGGCACTCTACAATGAGCAGTTCTTC. Full variable domain (rest looked up from reference TRBV2 and TRBJ2-1): EPEVTQTPSHQVTQMGQEVILRCVPISNHLYFYWYRQILGQKVEFLVSFYNNEISEKSEIFDDQFSVERPDGSNFTLKIRSTKLEDSAMYFCASSAPGALYNEQFFGPGTRLTVL.

The chain has TRBV7-9 and TRBJ2-7; possibly TRBD1 for D (5 bases). V was pared by 5 bases and J by 3 bases, with 5 bases between. Per germline, CDR1 SEHNR and CDR2 FQNEAQ (reference sequence). CDR3 size: 11 residues. The CDR3 coding sequence is TGTGCCAGCAGCGACAGCTACGAGCAGTACTTC. It translates to CASSDSYEQYF.

The rearrangement uses TRBV28 and TRBJ1-5; D not certain. With 10 bases removed from V and 0 bases from J, the gap between germline ends came to 10 bases. Germline V gene data show CDR1 as MDHEN and CDR2 as SYDVKM. The CDR3 is made up of 13 amino acids. The CDR3 is CATHVSSNQPQHF. The DNA for the CDR3 is TGTGCCACACACGTCAGTAGCAATCAGCCCCAGCATTTT.

The rearrangement uses TRBV6-1 and TRBJ1-3, with D maybe TRBD1 (6 bases). Germline loops: CDR1 MNHNS, CDR2 SASEGT. The V end was cut by 0 bases, the J end by 1 base, with 16 bases between. CDR3 size: 18 residues. The CDR3 sequence: CASSEARGGASSGNTIYF. DNA of the CDR3: TGTGCCAGCAGTGAAGCCCGGGGGGGGGCCTCTTCTGGAAACACCATATATTTT.

V usage is TRBV28 and J usage is TRBJ2-7; D is possibly TRBD1 (6 bases). The germline CDR1 and CDR2 sequences are MDHEN and SYDVKM. Trimming took 7 bases from V and 6 from J, leaving 16 bases between them. The CDR3 is made up of 13 amino acids. The CDR3 region has the DNA TGTGCCAGCAAAACAGGGTTTTGGGTCGAGCAGTACTTC. Protein: CASKTGFWVEQYF.

The chain links TRBV7-2 to TRBJ2-1; 7 positions match TRBD2. V was pared by 2 bases and J by 5 bases, with 12 bases of the junction left unmatched. The CDR3 is 17 residues long. Germline CDR1 SGHTA, CDR2 FQGNSA. The CDR3 reads CASSLLEAGEYDNEQFF. The CDR3 DNA reads as TGTGCCAGCAGCTTACTGGAGGCGGGGGAATATGACAATGAGCAGTTCTTC.

This chain connects TRBV21-1 to TRBJ2-7; TRBD1, the D gene given by the table, was not confirmed from the DNA. TRBV21-1 is deemed a pseudogene. The CDR3 is 13 amino acids. CDR3 in amino acids: CASRGQEGYEQYF. In DNA, the CDR3 is TGTGCCAGCAGGGGACAGGAAGGGTACGAGCAGTACTTC.

V and J are TRBV11-3 and TRBJ1-2; 8 nucleotides agree with TRBD1. Germline values: CDR1 SGHNT, CDR2 YENEEA. The junction had 13 bases not matched to a gene; V was cut back by 5 bases and J by 8 bases. This CDR3 contains 15 residues. Written as DNA, the CDR3 is TGTGCCAGCAGCCGGGGACAGGATTTTAAGTCGGGCTACACCTTC. Residues: CASSRGQDFKSGYTF.

The V gene is TRBV5-1, the J gene TRBJ2-7; the match to TRBD2 covers 11 bases. J lost 3 bases, V lost 1 base, and 3 bases had no gene match. From germline, CDR1 is SGHRS and CDR2 YFSETQ. The CDR3 loop spans 15 amino acids. The CDR3 nucleotides are TGCGCCAGCAGCTTGCTTAGCGGGGGGGACTACGAGCAGTACTTC. Translation: CASSLLSGGDYEQYF.

This chain uses TRBV10-3 with TRBJ2-7, with 11 bases that match TRBD1. CDR1 and CDR2 (germline): ENHRY, SYGVKD. J lost 3 bases, V lost 8 bases, and 3 bases had no gene match. This CDR3 spans 13 amino acids. For the CDR3, the DNA is TGTGCCATCCTTGGGACAGGGGGCTACGAGCAGTACTTC. As protein: CAILGTGGYEQYF.

The rearrangement uses TRBV12-5 and TRBJ2-2; no clear D. The CDR3 length is 13 residues. Trimming stripped 3 bases from V and 5 bases from J, with 7 bases between. CDR1 is LGHNT, CDR2 FRNRAP, per germline. The CDR3 loop reads CASGLWATGELFF. As DNA, the CDR3 is TGTGCTAGTGGTTTATGGGCGACCGGGGAGCTGTTTTTT.

The CDR3 sequence is CSSNRGPDTEAFF. CDR3 nucleotides: TGCAGCAGTAACAGGGGGCCTGACACTGAAGCTTTCTTT. This rearrangement joins TRBV29-1 to TRBJ1-1; 9 bases match TRBD1. J lost 3 bases, V lost 8 bases, and 7 bases had no gene match. Per germline, CDR1 SQVTM and CDR2 ANQGSEA. The CDR3 runs to 13 residues.

The chain links TRBV5-4 to TRBJ2-3; TRBD2 aligns across 8 bases. The CDR3 sequence is 16 residues long. Trimming cost V 1 base and J 2 bases; bases outside gene matches: 6. Germline V gene lookup returns CDR1 SGHNT and CDR2 YYREEE (reference sequence). CDR3 amino acids: CASSLYREGSTDTQYF. The CDR3 DNA reads TGTGCCAGCAGCTTGTATCGGGAGGGGTCCACAGATACGCAGTATTTT. The full variable domain, its missing parts supplied by reference TRBV5-4 and TRBJ2-3, is ETGVTQSPTHLIKTRGQQVTLRCSSQSGHNTVSWYQQALGQGPQFIFQYYREEENGRGNFPPRFSGLQFPNYSSELNVNALELDDSALYLCASSLYREGSTDTQYFGPGTRLTVL.

This chain joins TRBV25-1 and TRBJ2-1; TRBD2 matches 10 bases. This CDR3 contains 14 residues. Looked up from germline, CDR1 is MGHDK and CDR2 is SYGVNS. The trim removed 6 bases at V and 10 bases at J, leaving 9 bases unmatched. In DNA, the CDR3 is TGTGCCAGCAGGCCGGGACTAGCGTACGACGAGCAGTTCTTC. Translating it yields CASRPGLAYDEQFF.

V and J are TRBV7-6 and TRBJ2-7; D might be TRBD2 (5 bases). Germline loops: CDR1 SGHVS, CDR2 FNYEAQ. V was clipped by 2 bases and J by 6 bases, with 11 bases between them. This CDR3 comprises 13 residues. The CDR3 reads CASSLQAGSEQYF. Written as DNA, the CDR3 is TGTGCCAGCAGCTTACAGGCGGGCTCCGAGCAGTACTTC.

The V and J genes are TRBV2 and TRBJ1-2; D is uncertain. The CDR3 has 15 amino acids. The germline V and J ends were trimmed by 2 bases and 0 bases, with 10 bases remaining between them. CDR1 and CDR2 from the germline V gene are SNHLY and FYNNEI. The CDR3 loop reads CASSEYGSSNYGYTF. DNA for the CDR3: TGTGCCAGCAGTGAATACGGGTCGTCTAACTATGGCTACACCTTC.

This clone was seen just once. The V gene is TRBV19, the J gene TRBJ2-7; 8 bases are shared with TRBD2. J gave up 6 bases and V 5 bases, and 9 bases lay outside the gene matches. The CDR3 consists of 14 residues. The germline V gene has CDR1 LNHDA and CDR2 SQIVND (reference sequence). The CDR3 is CASSPTSRGAEQYF. The CDR3 coding sequence is TGTGCCAGTAGTCCAACATCGCGGGGGGCCGAGCAGTACTTC.

The chain employs TRBV30 and TRBJ1-1; 7 positions agree with TRBD1. V was clipped by 0 bases and J by 10 bases; unmatched bases: 14. The CDR3 spans 15 residues. Germline V gene sequence: CDR1 GTSNPN, CDR2 SVGIG (reference sequence). The CDR3: CAWSVGVGQVFSAFF. CDR3 DNA sequence: TGTGCCTGGAGTGTTGGGGTAGGACAGGTATTCTCAGCTTTCTTT.